This T cell receptor beta chain was profiled in a study of T cell responses to AZD1222 COVID-19 vaccine. Losses at the gene ends were 6 bases for V and 1 base for J; bases not matched to a gene: 4. This CDR3 spans 15 amino acids. Germline V gene sequence: CDR1 SEHNR, CDR2 FQNEAQ (reference sequence). Remarks on this clone: Its target is not known.

Study results and limitations: Only a handful of AZD1222 recipients, five to seven in all, had baseline seropositivity. Among the donors, most were white British and more were female, and clonal diversity was possibly underestimated. Vaccine-associated CD4 TCRs ranged over spike, dominating at 160-218 and 743-854. Variant regions that are unmutated are reportedly the target of nearly half of spike-specific TCRs.

The data were produced by immunoSEQ multiplex PCR, yet TCRdb's version contains in-frame clones alone and is incomplete. The top ten hold about 1% of the sample, which has roughly 200,000 clones, approximately 95% seen once. The rearrangement links TRBV7-9 to TRBJ2-2, with 8 bases identical to TRBD1. The TCR sequence derives from an adult who received the MenACWY meningococcal vaccine as a control. The source material was peripheral blood, sampled 28 days after the second dose of the MenACWY control vaccine. CDR3 DNA: TGTGCCAGCAGTTTCGGGACAGGGAACACCGGGGAGCTGTTTTTT. The encoded protein is CASSFGTGNTGELFF.